This TCR beta chain emerged from a study of regulatory T cells in long-lasting Graves disease. Both iRepertoire HTBI primers and Arm-PCR of CDR3 regions were used to build the TCR beta libraries. Using its own MiXCR run on the multiplex PCR reads, TCRdb lists one record per CDR3 protein. The sample records fewer than 400,000 distinct CDR3 sequences, 15% to 20% being singletons. Documented time point: persistent/refractory GD, antithyroid drugs over 5 years with positive TRAb. The TCR library was prepared using RNA isolated from PBMCs. Trimming pared 0 bases from V and 5 bases from J, leaving 14 bases between. The CDR3 extends over 15 amino acids. In germline, CDR1 is SGHNT, CDR2 YYREEE (reference sequence).

The V gene is TRBV5-4, the J gene TRBJ2-5, with D possibly TRBD2 on 6 matching bases. The specimen comprised peripheral blood mononuclear cells (PBMCs), sampled when the disease was refractory, from a patient treated with antithyroid drugs. This sequence was found in a female donor with Graves disease. The CDR3 bases are TGTGCCAGCAGCTTGGGTGGGGACTCGGGGGAGACCCAGTACTTC. Its translation: CASSLGGDSGETQYF.